This passage covers 21 T cell receptor beta chains from one sample sequenced in a study of T cell changes during pregnancy in multiple sclerosis. The repertoire was sequenced with immunoSEQ multiplex PCR; TCRdb's copy has only in-frame clones and lacks some. The sample holds more than 35,000 clones, 88% seen once. This specimen was CD8+ T cells from peripheral blood mononuclear cells, taken after pregnancy. These receptors were obtained from a female donor in good health, enrolled as a control in a pregnancy study.

The V call is TRBV6-6, the J call TRBJ2-5; D is possibly TRBD2 (6 bases). Trimming removed 6 bases from V and 1 base from J, with 6 bases in between. Germline CDR1 reads MNHNY; CDR2 reads SVGAGI (reference sequence). The CDR3 runs to 12 residues. CDR3 sequence: CASSGGQETQYF. In DNA form, the CDR3 reads TGTGCCAGCAGCGGGGGCCAAGAGACCCAGTACTTC.

The chain recombines TRBV7-9 with TRBJ1-1; 11 bases agree with TRBD1. V lost 5 bases to trimming and J lost 9 bases; unmatched junction nucleotides: 11. The CDR3 spans 15 residues. CDR1 and CDR2 (germline): SEHNR, FQNEAQ (reference sequence). CDR3 protein: CASSQGQGAEVKAFF. The CDR3 coding sequence is TGTGCCAGCAGCCAAGGACAGGGGGCGGAGGTGAAAGCTTTCTTT.

Points on this clone: This likely reflects a read error, since a far larger clone is one base away. Here the CDR3 reads CASSQETAYNSPLHF. DNA for the CDR3: TGCGCCAGCAGCCAAGAGACAGCCTATAATTCACCCCTCCACTTT. This chain connects TRBV4-3 to TRBJ1-6; a possible D gene is TRBD1 (5 bases). This CDR3 region has 15 residues. The germline CDR1 and CDR2 sequences are LGHNA and YSLEER. V gave up 0 bases and J gave up 2 bases, with 5 bases separating them.

The chain carries TRBV19 and TRBJ1-2; no clear D gene. Germline CDR1 and CDR2: LNHDA and SQIVND (reference sequence). The CDR3 runs to 13 residues. Between the trimmed V and J ends, which lost 3 bases and 6 bases, there was a span of 11 bases. This CDR3 reads CASSIVTEHGYTF. In DNA form, the CDR3 reads TGTGCCAGTAGTATCGTCACAGAACATGGCTACACCTTC. The entire variable domain, with the rest obtained from reference TRBV19 and TRBJ1-2, is as follows: DGGITQSPKYLFRKEGQNVTLSCEQNLNHDAMYWYRQDPGQGLRLIYYSQIVNDFQKGDIAEGYSVSREKKESFPLTVTSAQKNPTAFYLCASSIVTEHGYTFGSGTRLTVV.

This chain connects TRBV4-3 to TRBJ2-2; a weak D match, TRBD2 (5 bases). Between the trimmed V and J ends, which lost 1 base and 4 bases, there was a span of 10 bases. The V gene's germline CDR1 is LGHNA and CDR2 YSLEER. The CDR3 totals 15 residues. The CDR3 is CASSQAEGTTGELFF. The CDR3 DNA reads as TGCGCCAGCAGCCAAGCTGAGGGTACCACCGGGGAGCTGTTTTTT.

V usage is TRBV4-3 and J usage is TRBJ2-2, with 9 positions matching TRBD2. Germline assignment: CDR1 LGHNA and CDR2 YSLEER. CDR3 length equals 17 residues. With 0 bases clipped from V and 5 bases from J, the junction kept 7 bases outside the gene matches. CDR3 amino acids: CASSQDKERGETGELFF. For the CDR3, the DNA is TGCGCCAGCAGCCAAGATAAGGAGCGGGGGGAAACCGGGGAGCTGTTTTTT.

The rearrangement joins TRBV7-9 to TRBJ1-1; D is uncertain. Germline-derived CDR1 and CDR2 are SEHNR and FQNEAQ (reference sequence). The CDR3 contains 12 residues. The V gene lost 5 bases and the J gene lost 8 bases, with 12 bases spanning the gap. The CDR3 DNA follows: TGTGCCAGCAGCCCGACGGGGTGGGAAGCTTTCTTT. It is translated as CASSPTGWEAFF.

The CDR3 bases are TGTGCCAGCAGCATAGGGACAGGGTCTTCCGAGCAGTACTTC. It specifies CASSIGTGSSEQYF. The chain has TRBV5-6 and TRBJ2-7; 9 bases map to TRBD1. CDR1 and CDR2 from the germline V gene are SGHDT and YYEEEE. The CDR3 covers 14 residues. J lost 6 bases, V lost 4 bases, and 8 bases had no gene match.

V is TRBV4-3 and J is TRBJ2-2; weak D call: TRBD2 (6 bases). CDR1 and CDR2 (germline): LGHNA, YSLEER. Trimming removed 0 bases from V and 5 bases from J, with 7 bases in between. The CDR3 loop spans 14 amino acids. The DNA for the CDR3 is TGCGCCAGCAGCCAAGACGGGGGAACCGGGGAGCTGTTTTTT. This codes for CASSQDGGTGELFF.

The chain couples TRBV6-4 to TRBJ2-1; 8 nucleotides align to TRBD2. The germline gives CDR1 MRHNA, CDR2 SNTAGT. Germline trimming cut 0 bases from V and 4 bases from J; bases unmatched to any gene: 5. CDR3 size: 16 residues. The DNA for the CDR3 is TGTGCCAGCAGTGACTCTCGGCGGGGGGATTACAATGAGCAGTTCTTC. It encodes CASSDSRRGDYNEQFF.

This clone was observed a single time. The gene calls are TRBV4-1 and TRBJ1-4; 9 nucleotides match TRBD1. Germline V gene sequence: CDR1 MGHRA, CDR2 YSYEKL. The J segment lost 0 bases and the V segment lost 4 bases, leaving 6 bases of the junction unmatched. The CDR3 runs to 17 residues. The CDR3 loop reads CASSRPGQGSTNEKLFF. Written as DNA, the CDR3 is TGCGCCAGCAGCCGTCCGGGACAGGGATCAACTAATGAAAAACTGTTTTTT.

The CDR3 protein is CASSITVSSYNEQFF. CDR3 sequence (DNA): TGTGCCAGCAGTATAACAGTGAGCTCCTACAATGAGCAGTTCTTC. The gene calls are TRBV6-1 and TRBJ2-1; D remains ambiguous. Trimming stripped 5 bases from V and 0 bases from J, with 11 bases between. The CDR3 is 15 residues long. Germline-derived CDR1 and CDR2 are MNHNS and SASEGT.

This chain joins TRBV15 and TRBJ2-1; the match to TRBD2 covers 11 bases. V lost 1 base, J lost 6 bases, and 5 bases stayed unmatched. In germline, CDR1 is LNHNV, CDR2 YYDKDF (reference sequence). The CDR3 has 16 residues. The CDR3 is CATSRGTSGPTNEQFF. In DNA, the CDR3 is TGTGCCACCAGCAGAGGGACTAGCGGGCCGACCAATGAGCAGTTCTTC.

The chain links TRBV10-2 to TRBJ1-4, with TRBD1 matching 7 bases. J gave up 12 bases and V 6 bases, and 7 bases lay outside the gene matches. There are 12 residues in the CDR3. CDR1 and CDR2 (germline): WSHSY, SAAADI. In DNA form, the CDR3 reads TGCGCCAGCAGCGGAGACAGGGAGGAACTGTTTTTT. It yields the protein CASSGDREELFF.

There are a few counts of this clone. The V and J genes are TRBV7-3 and TRBJ2-7; 10 positions match TRBD1. Germline CDR1 SGHTA, CDR2 FQGTGA. The V and J ends lost 5 bases and 6 bases, in that order; junction bases with no gene match: 7. The CDR3 runs 14 residues. The CDR3 region has the DNA TGTGCCAGCAGCCGCGGGGGACAGGGGTTCGAGCAGTACTTC. It codes for CASSRGGQGFEQYF.

The gene calls are TRBV27 and TRBJ2-3; 11 bases align to TRBD1. The trim removed 1 base at V and 4 bases at J, leaving 7 bases unmatched. The CDR3 covers 17 residues. Germline values: CDR1 MNHEY, CDR2 SMNVEV (reference sequence). The CDR3 DNA reads as TGTGCCAGCAGTTTATTGGGAGAGGACAGGGGGCCAGATACGCAGTATTTT. Its translation is CASSLLGEDRGPDTQYF.

This clone was counted a few times. The chain combines TRBV6-6 with TRBJ1-1, with 9 positions matching TRBD1. The CDR3 is 14 residues long. The V segment lost 5 bases and the J segment 3 bases; nucleotides outside the gene matches: 4. The V gene's germline CDR1 is MNHNY and CDR2 SVGAGI (reference sequence). CDR3 bases: TGTGCCAGCAGTAGGACAGGGGAGCACACTGAAGCTTTCTTT. As protein: CASSRTGEHTEAFF.

V is TRBV6-6 and J is TRBJ2-1; 12 positions match TRBD2. Trimming cost V 5 bases and J 6 bases; bases outside gene matches: 5. The CDR3 has 15 amino acids. Germline V gene sequence: CDR1 MNHNY, CDR2 SVGAGI (reference sequence). The CDR3 DNA is TGTGCCAGCAGTACCCAGACTAGCGGGGGCAATGAGCAGTTCTTC. It codes for CASSTQTSGGNEQFF.

This clone was seen many times. This chain links TRBV9 with TRBJ1-4; 11 bases agree with TRBD1. From germline, CDR1 is SGDLS and CDR2 YYNGEE. The CDR3 loop spans 14 amino acids. V was clipped by 6 bases and J by 7 bases; unmatched bases: 5. Here the CDR3 DNA reads TGTGCCAGCAACGAGGGACAGGGGGGTGAAAAACTGTTTTTT. Translating it yields CASNEGQGGEKLFF.

The V call is TRBV9, the J call TRBJ2-3, with D possibly matching TRBD2 (7 bases). The CDR3 runs to 17 residues. The germline V gene has CDR1 SGDLS and CDR2 YYNGEE. V lost 6 bases and J lost 2, with 22 bases in between. The CDR3: CASNPGGGGAITDTQYF. Here the CDR3 DNA reads TGTGCCAGCAACCCCGGAGGAGGGGGGGCCATCACAGATACGCAGTATTTT.

V and J are TRBV19 and TRBJ1-2; D is unclear. Trimming left V 3 bases short and J 4 bases short, with 15 bases between. Germline values: CDR1 LNHDA, CDR2 SQIVND (reference sequence). This CDR3 has 15 residues. The CDR3 loop is CASSISLLAFYGYTF. The CDR3 bases are TGTGCCAGTAGTATTAGCCTCCTCGCCTTCTATGGCTACACCTTC.